This entry features one T cell receptor (beta chain) sequence. Its antigen is currently unknown. Germline V gene data show CDR1 as SGHRS and CDR2 as YFSETQ. The CDR3 contains 16 residues. Trimming cost V 6 bases and J 4 bases, with 22 bases left between them. This record comes from a study of CD8+CD57+ T cells in acquired aplastic anemia. Study-level information: When averaged, DNA from sorted CD4+ and CD8+ cells came to 3.2 ug.

Whoever was chosen for sequencing had shown CD8+CD57+ cell expansion by flow cytometry. Patients had not yet gotten any therapy when their blood was taken for sampling. Profiling of TCR beta VDJ combinations and CDR3 sequences used genomic DNA as template. Each CDR3 protein is one row after TCRdb ran MiXCR on the reads. The sample has about 190,000 distinct CDR3 sequences, just under 50% seen once. Study-level findings and limits: The same twenty-nine CD8+ CDR3 sequences occurred in patients and in controls. Controls and patients did not differ significantly in CD8+ Simpson's diversity.

What was sequenced was sorted CD4+, CD8+, or CD8+CD57+ T cells (not recorded which) from PBMCs. The chain links TRBV5-1 to TRBJ1-2; no definite D call. The sequence was obtained from a human donor with aplastic anemia. CDR3 bases: TGCGCCAGCACCAACCCTTCGGCAGGCGAGGGCTATGGCTACACCTTC. Amino acid sequence: CASTNPSAGEGYGYTF.